This T cell receptor (beta chain) stems from a study of CD8 T cells in Susac syndrome. Study results and caveats: The study's TCR sequencing and HLA analysis covered a relatively small number of individuals, and the study acknowledged this.

About this clonotype: The target antigen is unknown.

CD8+ and CD4+ T cells from blood underwent TCR beta sequencing, which was carried out in a high-throughput format. Germline loops: CDR1 LGHDT, CDR2 YNNKEL (reference sequence). This CDR3 region has 11 residues. Trimming pared 2 bases from V and 5 bases from J, leaving 3 bases between. After extraction with the RNeasy kit, about 0.5 to 1 ug of the RNA was reverse transcribed using random hexamers. The authors amplified TCR beta CDR3 across 54 Vbeta and 13 Jbeta using immunoSEQ multiplex PCR. MiXCR, run by TCRdb on the immunoSEQ multiplex PCR reads, gives a single entry per CDR3 protein. This table has about 210,000 distinct CDR3 sequences, about 96% appearing once.

This receptor was obtained from a human donor with multiple sclerosis. The V and J genes are TRBV3-1 and TRBJ1-2; D gene ambiguous. Sequencing used CD4+ T cells from PBMCs. CDR3 in DNA: TGTGCCAGCAGCCAAATATATGGCTACACCTTC. It is translated as CASSQIYGYTF.